The present T cell receptor beta chain was sequenced within a study of blood T cell repertoires in COVID-19. Study-wide background: The origin of the acute and convalescent COVID-19 samples was the United States, Italy and Spain. T cells, B-cell-depleted T cells, or PBMCs provided the cDNA or gDNA that served as material.

Germline V gene data show CDR1 as SGHDT and CDR2 as YYEEEE. Losses at the gene ends were 2 bases for V and 6 bases for J; bases not matched to a gene: 7. This CDR3 is built from 14 residues. Methods used by the authors: Amplification with reference gene primers provided the estimates of nucleated cell counts. The protocol was immunoSEQ multiplex PCR, while the TCRdb copy is restricted to in-frame clones and leaves out a portion. That table supplies the V and J calls and clone size; D and trimming were determined from the DNA. The sample holds more than 85,000 clones, roughly 80% seen once. Material for sequencing was peripheral blood. The chain couples TRBV5-6 to TRBJ1-1; 7 bases fit TRBD1. This TCR was sampled from a woman older than 75 with acute or convalescent COVID-19. The CDR3 DNA follows: TGTGCCAGCAGCTTAGGACAGGTCTCCCCTGAAGCTTTCTTT. Its translation is CASSLGQVSPEAFF. Together with reference TRBV5-6 and TRBJ1-1, the CDR3 gives the full variable domain: DAGVTQSPTHLIKTRGQQVTLRCSPKSGHDTVSWYQQALGQGPQFIFQYYEEEERQRGNFPDRFSGHQFPNYSSELNVNALLLGDSALYLCASSLGQVSPEAFFGQGTRLTVV.